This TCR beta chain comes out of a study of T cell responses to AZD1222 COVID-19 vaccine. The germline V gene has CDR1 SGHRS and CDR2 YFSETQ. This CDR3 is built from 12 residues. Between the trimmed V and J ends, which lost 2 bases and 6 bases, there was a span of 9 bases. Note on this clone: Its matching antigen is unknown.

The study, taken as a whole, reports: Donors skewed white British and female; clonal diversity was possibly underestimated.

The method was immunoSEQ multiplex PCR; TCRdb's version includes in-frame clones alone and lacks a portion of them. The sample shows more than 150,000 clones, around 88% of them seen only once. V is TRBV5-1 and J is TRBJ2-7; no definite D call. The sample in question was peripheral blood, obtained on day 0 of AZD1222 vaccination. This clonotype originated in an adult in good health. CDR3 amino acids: CASSFNGVEQYF. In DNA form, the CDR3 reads TGCGCCAGCAGCTTCAATGGGGTCGAGCAGTACTTC.